This T cell receptor beta chain originates from a study of molecular identifiers for immune sequencing clone quantification. CDR1 MNHEY and CDR2 SVGAGI come from the germline V gene. This CDR3 comprises 14 residues. V lost 6 bases and J 2 bases, leaving 14 bases between the germline ends. A single record per CDR3 protein comes from TCRdb applying MiXCR to the PCR reads. The table shows approximately 90,000 distinct CDR3 sequences, with 21% occurring only once. The chain is built from TRBV6-5 and TRBJ2-7; D possibly corresponds to TRBD2 (5 bases). The clonotype originates from a human donor in good health. Some libraries in this study had Jurkat cell RNA spiked in. Sequenced input: naive CD8+ T cells from blood, with Jurkat cell RNA spiked in. The subset is: FACS-sorted CD8+CD4-CCR7+CD45RA+ naive T cells. The CDR3 nucleotides read TGTGCCAGCAGCCCTGGACTGGTTACCTACGAGCAGTACTTC. This codes for CASSPGLVTYEQYF.